Each of the 31 T cell receptor beta chains below was sequenced from the same sample in a study of radiation and T cells in renal cell carcinoma. Time point given: baseline pretreatment blood. Treatment defined: 15 Gy SBRT to primary tumor, nephrectomy 4 weeks later. Assay used: immunoSEQ multiplex PCR; TCRdb lists only in-frame clones, some missing. The sample holds 120,000 to 150,000 clones; around 89% are singletons and the top ten take around 4%. The sequences come from blood, collected from a patient whose treatment included radiotherapy and nephrectomy. The receptor source for this set is a woman between 70 and 85 years old with renal cell carcinoma.

The V call is TRBV7-9, the J call TRBJ2-1; 8 nucleotides match TRBD1. The CDR3 is 13 residues long. Germline assignment: CDR1 SEHNR and CDR2 FQNEAQ (reference sequence). V was clipped by 4 bases and J by 4 bases; unmatched bases: 0. This CDR3 reads CASSWTGYNEQFF. CDR3 DNA sequence: TGTGCCAGCAGCTGGACAGGGTACAATGAGCAGTTCTTC.

The chain is built from TRBV28 and TRBJ1-5; 7 bases are a match to TRBD1. The CDR3 spans 15 residues. V was pared by 7 bases and J by 5 bases, with 11 bases of the junction left unmatched. CDR1 is MDHEN, CDR2 SYDVKM, per germline. The CDR3 spells CASNPLQGVDQPQHF. Here the CDR3 DNA reads TGTGCCAGCAATCCCCTTCAGGGGGTAGATCAGCCCCAGCATTTT.

This clone has a single count. V gene TRBV7-9 combines with J gene TRBJ2-6, with 9 positions matching TRBD1. Per the germline V gene, CDR1 is SEHNR and CDR2 is FQNEAQ (reference sequence). The CDR3 has 15 residues. Trimming at V came to 5 bases and at J to 4 bases, leaving 3 bases not matched to a gene. The CDR3 loop reads CASSGTGPGANVLTF. CDR3 coding DNA: TGTGCCAGCAGCGGGACAGGGCCCGGGGCCAACGTCCTGACTTTC.

V gene TRBV5-5 combines with J gene TRBJ2-5; TRBD2 aligns across 9 bases. The J segment lost 4 bases and the V segment lost 0 bases, leaving 4 bases of the junction unmatched. Per germline, CDR1 SGHKS and CDR2 YYEKEE (reference sequence). The CDR3 spans 15 residues. CDR3: CASSLASGEVETQYF. In DNA, the CDR3 is TGTGCCAGCAGCTTGGCTAGCGGGGAAGTAGAGACCCAGTACTTC.

This chain connects TRBV2 to TRBJ2-3; D unclear. The ends were cut back, 3 bases at V and 2 bases at J, with 12 bases in the middle. The CDR3 runs to 15 residues. Per the germline V gene, CDR1 is SNHLY and CDR2 is FYNNEI. The DNA for the CDR3 is TGTGCCAGCAGTGATCGGGCAGGAATCACAGATACGCAGTATTTT. Translation gives CASSDRAGITDTQYF.

The chain's CDR3 is CASSLGGQTYEQYF. The DNA for the CDR3 is TGTGCCAGCAGCTTAGGGGGACAGACCTACGAGCAGTACTTC. V gene TRBV11-3 combines with J gene TRBJ2-7, with 7 nucleotides matching TRBD1. The CDR3 runs 14 residues. V was pared by 1 base and J by 2 bases, with 2 bases of the junction left unmatched. Germline-derived CDR1 and CDR2 are SGHNT and YENEEA.

V and J are TRBV12-5 and TRBJ1-5, with a possible D match to TRBD1 (5 bases). Trimming left V 3 bases short and J 5 bases short, with 8 bases between. Germline V lookup: CDR1 LGHNT, CDR2 FRNRAP. This CDR3 region has 13 residues. The CDR3 spells CASGFGGDQPQHF. In DNA form, the CDR3 reads TGTGCTAGTGGTTTTGGGGGAGATCAGCCCCAGCATTTT.

V gene TRBV7-2 combines with J gene TRBJ1-3; tentative D call: TRBD1 (5 bases). CDR3 length: 15 residues. Germline assignment: CDR1 SGHTA and CDR2 FQGNSA. V dropped 4 bases and J dropped 0 bases, with 10 bases sitting between them. CDR3 sequence (DNA): TGTGCCAGCAGCTGGGGGGTTAACTCTGGAAACACCATATATTTT. Its translation: CASSWGVNSGNTIYF.

CDR3 coding DNA: TGTGCCAGCAGCTCGCCGGGGGCGGAGACCCAGTACTTC. Translated, it gives CASSSPGAETQYF. The chain links TRBV7-3 to TRBJ2-5; D may be TRBD1 or TRBD2 (6 bases each). The CDR3 consists of 13 residues. Germline V CDR1 and CDR2: SGHTA, FQGTGA. Trimming took 4 bases from V and 5 from J, leaving 11 bases between them.

V gene TRBV6-1 combines with J gene TRBJ2-5; 7 nucleotides align to TRBD1. In germline, CDR1 is MNHNS, CDR2 SASEGT. The CDR3 is 15 amino acids. V dropped 8 bases and J dropped 6; count of bases not matched to a gene: 15. The CDR3 spells CASGSGTASQKTQYF. CDR3 DNA: TGTGCCAGCGGCTCCGGGACAGCATCTCAGAAGACCCAGTACTTC.

This sequence joins TRBV5-4 and TRBJ1-2, with a weak D call TRBD1 (6 bases). The CDR3 extends over 16 amino acids. Between the trimmed V and J ends, which lost 0 bases and 7 bases, there was a span of 19 bases. Germline V gene data show CDR1 as SGHNT and CDR2 as YYREEE (reference sequence). The CDR3: CASSLGGTHLEAGYTF. DNA of the CDR3: TGTGCCAGCAGCTTGGGCGGGACACACCTGGAGGCTGGCTACACCTTC.

V gene TRBV7-8 combines with J gene TRBJ1-3; no clear D gene. The V gene's germline CDR1 is SGHVS and CDR2 FQNEAQ. This CDR3 has 15 amino acids. V gave up 1 base and J gave up 5 bases, with 12 bases separating them. The CDR3 loop is CASSLEFGGRNTIYF. CDR3 coding DNA: TGTGCCAGCAGCTTAGAATTTGGTGGGAGAAACACCATATATTTT. The whole variable domain, filled in from reference TRBV7-8 and TRBJ1-3, reads GAGVSQSPRYKVAKRGQDVALRCDPISGHVSLFWYQQALGQGPEFLTYFQNEAQLDKSGLPSDRFFAERPEGSVSTLKIQRTQQEDSAVYLCASSLEFGGRNTIYFGEGSWLTVV.

The V call is TRBV7-9, the J call TRBJ1-4; possibly TRBD1 for D (6 bases). V lost 6 bases and J lost 3, with 11 bases in between. This CDR3 contains 14 residues. Germline CDR1 reads SEHNR; CDR2 reads FQNEAQ (reference sequence). The CDR3: CASSLRQANEKLFF. CDR3 bases: TGTGCCAGCAGTCTAAGACAGGCTAATGAAAAACTGTTTTTT.

The rearrangement links TRBV5-8 to TRBJ2-7; TRBD1 aligns across 9 bases. The J segment lost 2 bases and the V segment lost 5 bases, leaving 11 bases of the junction unmatched. Looked up from germline, CDR1 is SGHTS and CDR2 is YDEGEE. This CDR3 is 16 amino acids long. The CDR3 nucleotides read TGTGCCAGCAGTTACCCACGGACAGGGGCCACCTACGAGCAGTACTTC. The encoded protein is CASSYPRTGATYEQYF.

This sequence joins TRBV5-1 and TRBJ2-2; 8 nucleotides match TRBD1. The CDR3 has 16 amino acids. J gave up 5 bases and V 3 bases, and 9 bases lay outside the gene matches. Germline-derived CDR1 and CDR2 are SGHRS and YFSETQ. CDR3 in amino acids: CASSSGQGRWTGELFF. The CDR3 DNA follows: TGCGCCAGCAGCTCCGGACAGGGTCGGTGGACCGGGGAGCTGTTTTTT.

This rearrangement joins TRBV14 to TRBJ2-7, with 8 bases matching TRBD1. Germline V lookup: CDR1 SGHDN, CDR2 FVKESK. J gave up 4 bases and V 2 bases, and 7 bases lay outside the gene matches. The CDR3 has 15 residues. CDR3 loop: CASSQIGQGRYEQYF. In nucleotides, the CDR3 is TGTGCCAGCAGCCAAATTGGACAGGGAAGGTACGAGCAGTACTTC.

The chain joins TRBV7-2 to TRBJ2-5; 7 bases line up with TRBD2. The CDR3 covers 16 residues. After removal of 1 base from V and 9 bases from J, the junction contained 14 bases not matched to a gene. Germline CDR1 is SGHTA and CDR2 is FQGNSA. The CDR3 nucleotides are TGTGCCAGCAGCTTAGGTTCTGGAGCGGGGCCGGGGGCCCAGTACTTC. It yields the protein CASSLGSGAGPGAQYF.

This chain connects TRBV10-3 to TRBJ1-1; TRBD1 is a possible D gene (6 bases). Germline CDR1 reads ENHRY; CDR2 reads SYGVKD. CDR3 length: 13 residues. V was cut by 7 bases and J by 1 base, with 10 bases left in between. CDR3 nucleotides: TGTGCCATCACCCCGACAGGGAACACTGAAGCTTTCTTT. Translating it yields CAITPTGNTEAFF.

The DNA for the CDR3 is TGTGCCAGTGGCCCAGGACAGGGGCTCTCCTACGAGCAGTACTTC. Translating gives CASGPGQGLSYEQYF. This chain connects TRBV19 to TRBJ2-7; TRBD1 agrees at 9 bases. The CDR3 consists of 15 residues. Germline CDR1 is LNHDA and CDR2 is SQIVND (reference sequence). V shed 8 bases, J shed 0 bases, and the junction held 8 bases outside the gene matches.

V gene TRBV20-1 combines with J gene TRBJ2-5; 8 bases map to TRBD1. This CDR3 region has 11 residues. Germline CDR1 is DFQATT and CDR2 is SNEGSKA (reference sequence). V was clipped by 6 bases and J by 5 bases; unmatched bases: 2. The CDR3 DNA sequence: TGCAGTGCAAGGACAGGGGAGACCCAGTACTTC. This sequence encodes CSARTGETQYF.

V usage is TRBV28 and J usage is TRBJ1-6; D gene uncertain. Germline loops: CDR1 MDHEN, CDR2 SYDVKM. Trimming left V 2 bases short and J 7 bases short, with 9 bases between. The length of the CDR3 is 14 residues. The CDR3 nucleotides read TGTGCCAGCAGTTTAACCCATGGGAATTCACCCCTCCACTTT. Translated, it gives CASSLTHGNSPLHF.

The rearrangement uses TRBV27 and TRBJ1-1; TRBD1 matches at 9 bases. With 1 base clipped from V and 10 bases from J, the junction kept 4 bases outside the gene matches. The V gene's germline CDR1 is MNHEY and CDR2 SMNVEV (reference sequence). The CDR3 consists of 13 residues. The DNA of the CDR3 is TGTGCCAGCAGTTTATTGGGACAGGGCGGAGCTTTCTTT. This sequence encodes CASSLLGQGGAFF.

The CDR3 sequence is CASSLMGKDGYTF. DNA of the CDR3: TGCGCCAGCAGCTTGATGGGGAAGGATGGCTACACCTTC. The chain links TRBV5-1 to TRBJ1-2; no definite D call. The CDR3 length is 13 residues. CDR1 and CDR2 from the germline V gene are SGHRS and YFSETQ. Trimming stripped 1 base from V and 6 bases from J, with 10 bases between.

The J gene is TRBJ1-4, the V gene TRBV7-9; D unresolved. From germline, CDR1 is SEHNR and CDR2 FQNEAQ (reference sequence). This CDR3 is 12 amino acids long. The V end was cut by 7 bases, the J end by 11 bases, with 14 bases between. For the CDR3, the DNA is TGTGCCAGCACCACCGCCCGGGCCAAACTGTTTTTT. Protein: CASTTARAKLFF.

The rearrangement uses TRBV7-3 and TRBJ1-1; a weak D match, TRBD1 (6 bases). Deletions cut 1 base from V and 4 bases from J, with 13 bases between. CDR3 length: 15 amino acids. CDR1 and CDR2 from the germline V gene are SGHTA and FQGTGA. CDR3 DNA: TGTGCCAGCAGCTTAAAACGCAGGGGTGTCACTGAAGCTTTCTTT. It specifies CASSLKRRGVTEAFF.

This sequence joins TRBV5-5 and TRBJ2-7; D uncertain. Looked up from germline, CDR1 is SGHKS and CDR2 is YYEKEE (reference sequence). Trimming took 4 bases from V and 3 from J, leaving 5 bases between them. The CDR3 totals 11 residues. CDR3 loop: CASSRSYEQYF. For the CDR3, the DNA is TGTGCCAGCAGCAGGAGCTACGAGCAGTACTTC.

The genes are TRBV19 and TRBJ2-1; TRBD2 matches 11 bases. The CDR3 is 24 residues long. Trimming took 3 bases from V and 0 from J; bases not matched to a gene: 25. The germline gives CDR1 LNHDA, CDR2 SQIVND (reference sequence). The CDR3 protein is CASSIRDPGLAGGRSLGSYNEQFF. The CDR3 DNA follows: TGTGCCAGTAGTATTCGAGACCCAGGGCTAGCGGGGGGTCGCTCCTTGGGCTCCTACAATGAGCAGTTCTTC.

The chain carries TRBV11-3 and TRBJ1-1; D is possibly TRBD1 (5 bases). CDR3 length equals 14 residues. V was clipped by 8 bases and J by 0 bases, with 13 bases between them. Germline loops: CDR1 SGHNT, CDR2 YENEEA. DNA for the CDR3: TGTGCCAGCGCTGAAGGGGTTCTGAACACTGAAGCTTTCTTT. This gives the protein CASAEGVLNTEAFF.

The gene calls are TRBV7-8 and TRBJ1-5; TRBD1 aligns across 11 bases. The CDR3 consists of 15 residues. With 4 bases clipped from V and 2 bases from J, the junction kept 1 base outside the gene matches. The germline V gene has CDR1 SGHVS and CDR2 FQNEAQ. The CDR3 reads CASSSGQGGNQPQHF. The CDR3 region has the DNA TGTGCCAGCAGCTCGGGACAGGGGGGCAATCAGCCCCAGCATTTT.

This chain uses TRBV28 with TRBJ1-1; the match to TRBD1 covers 7 bases. The CDR3 spans 14 residues. Looked up from germline, CDR1 is MDHEN and CDR2 is SYDVKM. V lost 5 bases, J lost 3 bases, and 6 bases stayed unmatched. The CDR3 reads CASSRTGRDTEAFF. DNA of the CDR3: TGTGCCAGCAGTCGGACAGGAAGGGACACTGAAGCTTTCTTT.

This clone has more than one count but fewer than ten. CDR3 region: CASSSGTEAFF. DNA for the CDR3: TGCGCCAGCAGCTCTGGGACTGAAGCTTTCTTT. The V and J genes are TRBV4-3 and TRBJ1-1; D remains unclear. Germline V gene sequence: CDR1 LGHNA, CDR2 YSLEER. V gave up 5 bases and J gave up 5 bases, with 6 bases separating them. The CDR3 consists of 11 residues.